A single sample gave rise to the 17 T cell receptor beta chains below, sequenced in a study of shared clonotypes between healthy human individuals. Profiled with immunoSEQ multiplex PCR; TCRdb holds only in-frame clones, not every one. The sample has under 2.5 million clones, less than 95% seen once. Sequencing used naive CD4+ T cells from PBMCs. Noted subset: CD45RA+ positively selected. Receptors originate from a man younger than 30 in good health. Some clones in this sample may be carry-over from other donors' samples.

The V gene is TRBV27, the J gene TRBJ2-1; 9 nucleotides line up with TRBD1. V lost 2 bases and J lost 4; bases outside the gene matches: 3. In germline, CDR1 is MNHEY, CDR2 SMNVEV (reference sequence). This CDR3 has 15 residues. CDR3 DNA: TGTGCCAGCAGTTTAGGACAGGGGACGTACAATGAGCAGTTCTTC. As protein: CASSLGQGTYNEQFF.

The genes are TRBV27 and TRBJ2-1, with TRBD2 identical over 10 bases. Unmatched junction bases numbered 17, after V lost 10 bases and J lost 2 bases. In germline, CDR1 is MNHEY, CDR2 SMNVEV (reference sequence). CDR3 length: 18 residues. CDR3 in amino acids: CATLKLAGVVETYNEQFF. CDR3 in DNA: TGTGCCACCTTAAAGCTAGCGGGAGTCGTTGAGACCTACAATGAGCAGTTCTTC.

This clone was detected only once. Other DNA variants within this sample encode the same CDR3. The chain joins TRBV18 to TRBJ2-1; tentatively, D is TRBD2 (5 bases). Per the germline V gene, CDR1 is KGHSH and CDR2 is LQKENI. CDR3 size: 13 residues. The V end lost 2 bases, the J end lost 5 bases, and 7 bases lay between the germline ends. CDR3 protein: CASSPSRDNEQFF. CDR3 in DNA: TGTGCCAGCTCACCATCGCGGGACAATGAGCAGTTCTTC.

The chain employs TRBV6-5 and TRBJ1-4, with D maybe TRBD1 (6 bases). V lost 6 bases and J 7 bases, leaving 15 bases between the germline ends. Per germline, CDR1 MNHEY and CDR2 SVGAGI. There are 14 residues in the CDR3. The CDR3 nucleotides read TGTGCCAGCAGCCGCTCGGGGGGGCTTGAAAAACTGTTTTTT. Amino acid sequence: CASSRSGGLEKLFF.

The chain couples TRBV5-1 to TRBJ2-3, with TRBD2 as a possible D gene (6 bases). V lost 1 base and J lost 5, with 8 bases in between. The germline CDR1 and CDR2 sequences are SGHRS and YFSETQ. This CDR3 spans 13 amino acids. CDR3 region: CASSLTGRDTQYF. CDR3 coding DNA: TGCGCCAGCAGCTTGACCGGGAGAGATACGCAGTATTTT.

CDR3 coding DNA: TGTGCCAGCAGCGTAGATATGGTGGAGACCCAGTACTTC. Protein sequence: CASSVDMVETQYF. The V gene is TRBV9, the J gene TRBJ2-5; D is ambiguous. V lost 0 bases to trimming and J lost 5 bases, with 8 bases between them. The CDR3 loop spans 13 amino acids. Germline V gene lookup returns CDR1 SGDLS and CDR2 YYNGEE.

This clone was seen just once. The rearrangement joins TRBV5-8 to TRBJ1-2; maybe TRBD1 (5 bases). The CDR3 sequence is 16 residues long. Trimming took 5 bases from V and 4 from J, leaving 21 bases between them. Germline V gene data show CDR1 as SGHTS and CDR2 as YDEGEE. The CDR3 loop is CASRTRPTAGVYGYTF. The CDR3 DNA is TGTGCCAGCAGGACACGGCCGACAGCTGGGGTCTATGGCTACACCTTC.

The rearrangement links TRBV7-9 to TRBJ1-4; 11 nucleotides line up with TRBD1. Germline V gives CDR1 SEHNR, CDR2 FQNEAQ (reference sequence). V shed 6 bases, J shed 7 bases, and the junction held 4 bases outside the gene matches. This CDR3 region has 14 residues. This chain's CDR3 is CASRTGTGGEKLFF. The CDR3 nucleotides are TGTGCCAGCAGGACCGGGACAGGGGGTGAAAAACTGTTTTTT.

The V call is TRBV5-4, the J call TRBJ1-2, with D perhaps matching TRBD1 (6 bases). V shed 4 bases and J shed 5 bases, with 24 bases lying between them. Germline V gene lookup returns CDR1 SGHNT and CDR2 YYREEE (reference sequence). The CDR3 contains 17 residues. In nucleotides, the CDR3 is TGTGCCAGCAGCCCGATAGGACAGACGGCCGGGGCGTATGGCTACACCTTC. This encodes CASSPIGQTAGAYGYTF.

The chain links TRBV28 to TRBJ1-1; TRBD1 aligns across 8 bases. Trimming took 6 bases from V and 7 from J; bases not matched to a gene: 7. CDR1 is MDHEN and CDR2 is SYDVKM in the germline V gene. There are 13 residues in the CDR3. The CDR3 reads CASRTGGGSEAFF. CDR3 bases: TGTGCCAGCAGAACAGGGGGTGGTAGTGAAGCTTTCTTT.

V is TRBV27 and J is TRBJ2-3; D is unresolved. The V and J ends lost 7 bases and 3 bases respectively, with 2 bases between them. This CDR3 spans 10 amino acids. The germline gives CDR1 MNHEY, CDR2 SMNVEV (reference sequence). DNA for the CDR3: TGTGCCAGCAATACAGATACGCAGTATTTT. Encoded protein: CASNTDTQYF.

The chain links TRBV19 to TRBJ1-5, with D maybe TRBD1 (6 bases). Looked up from germline, CDR1 is LNHDA and CDR2 is SQIVND (reference sequence). This CDR3 is built from 13 residues. Trimming removed 5 bases from V and 7 bases from J, with 12 bases in between. CDR3 coding DNA: TGTGCCAGTAGTTTGGGGGCGCGCCAGCCCCAGCATTTT. It codes for CASSLGARQPQHF.

This chain links TRBV6-4 with TRBJ1-5; a possible D gene is TRBD1 (5 bases). The length of the CDR3 is 15 residues. From germline, CDR1 is MRHNA and CDR2 SNTAGT. The V gene lost 4 bases and the J gene lost 9 bases, with 19 bases spanning the gap. The CDR3 sequence: CASSAVGTPPGPQHF. CDR3 sequence (DNA): TGTGCCAGCAGTGCCGTAGGGACGCCGCCGGGGCCCCAGCATTTT.

The CDR3 reads CASSYPLGRMNTEAFF. Written as DNA, the CDR3 is TGTGCCAGCAGTTACCCCCTGGGCCGTATGAACACTGAAGCTTTCTTT. V and J are TRBV6-6 and TRBJ1-1, with D unresolved. Germline lookup yields CDR1 MNHNY and CDR2 SVGAGI (reference sequence). V was pared by 2 bases and J by 0 bases, with 13 bases between. The CDR3 is 16 amino acids.

Details on this clone: Different DNA sequences within this sample yield the same CDR3. The CDR3 sequence is CASSLVGTDTQYF. CDR3 DNA sequence: TGTGCCAGCAGCTTAGTGGGGACAGATACGCAGTATTTT. The J gene is TRBJ2-3, the V gene TRBV7-9; D ambiguous. Germline V gene lookup returns CDR1 SEHNR and CDR2 FQNEAQ (reference sequence). Trimming cost V 1 base and J 3 bases, with 5 bases left between them. CDR3 length: 13 residues.

Concerning this clone itself: The same CDR3 arises from other DNA sequences in this sample as well. The gene calls are TRBV5-1 and TRBJ2-2, with D uncertain. Germline V gene data show CDR1 as SGHRS and CDR2 as YFSETQ. The CDR3 has 15 amino acids. Deletions cut 0 bases from V and 2 bases from J, with 8 bases between. CDR3 region: CASSLAGGNTGELFF. The CDR3 bases are TGCGCCAGCAGCTTGGCAGGTGGAAACACCGGGGAGCTGTTTTTT.

In nucleotides, the CDR3 is TGCGCCAGCAGCTTGACTAGCAGGACCGGGGAGCTGTTTTTT. This translates into CASSLTSRTGELFF. The chain couples TRBV5-1 to TRBJ2-2; D is perhaps TRBD2 (6 bases). V was pared by 1 base and J by 5 bases, with 9 bases between. Germline lookup yields CDR1 SGHRS and CDR2 YFSETQ. CDR3 size: 14 residues.